This T cell receptor beta chain was identified during a study of blood T cell repertoires in COVID-19 (dated by TCRdb to the early 2020s). For the study in its entirety: Samples from collaborators originated in the United States, Italy and Spain and spanned both the acute and convalescent phases of COVID-19. A de-identified subject ID, COVID-19 status, age in years and sex were almost always included in the sample metadata. The dataset comprised deeply sampled blood TCRbeta repertoires from subjects exposed to, actively infected with, or recovered from COVID-19. Samples were obtained from the ongoing ImmuneRACE study (first 160 participants) and from some 1,300 subjects provided by 6 global collaborators. The material from the prospective study consisted of cDNA or gDNA derived from T cells, B-cell-depleted T cells, or PBMCs. Where available, HLA class I and class II types were taken from metadata supplied by the sample provider and were not determined by assay-based typing. A freely available public database, intended as a resource for researchers studying the immune response to SARS-CoV-2, is where the repertoires were released. Here is what the overall study found, with its caveats: The amount of clinical and demographic metadata varied by source and participant and was provided uncurated.

Collaborating institutions collected whole blood in K2EDTA tubes following their own protocols. For TCRbeta analysis, collaborators shipped samples in one of three forms: frozen whole blood, isolated PBMCs, or DNA extracted from either of those sample types. Of note for this clone: Its antigen is not yet known. No qualities accompany the bases; no much larger clone lies one base away.

V and J are truncated by 1 base and 0 bases respectively, leaving an intervening sequence of 4 bases. Via the germline V gene, CDR1 is KGHSH and CDR2 LQKENI. The CDR3 runs 14 residues from the cysteine to the phenylalanine. The DNA shown is the 42-base CDR3, in frame from base 1. TCRbeta CDR3 regions were amplified from genomic DNA by means of the immunoSEQ Assay, a bias-controlled multiplex PCR. Under the source paper's analysis protocol: Within the assay, amplification of reference gene primers was used to estimate how many nucleated cells each sample contained. To quantify the absolute abundance of each unique TCRbeta CDR3 rearrangement, sequence reads were collapsed and filtered. For each sample, productive Simpson clonality was calculated as the square root of Simpson's diversity index over productive rearrangements. TCRdb provides this immuneACCESS table in a form limited to in-frame rearrangements. Some clones are lacking; in checked studies, under half of them reflect an unresolved V gene, and why the rest are absent is not known. The DNA gave D and trimming, while V, J and clone size come from that table. The sample profile shows about 62,000 clones; 70% to 90% of them were found once. The ten largest clones capture under 1.3% of the sample.

Specimen: peripheral blood. This TCR came from a man aged 65 to 85 with acute or convalescent COVID-19. This chain is built from TRBV18 and TRBJ1-3; the D gene remains uncertain. The CDR3 has the sequence CASSPQSSGNTIYF. The sequenced DNA: TGTGCCAGCTCACCACAGAGCTCTGGAAACACCATATATTTT.